The 22 T cell receptor beta chains listed next were all sequenced from one sample in a study of T cell responses to AZD1222 COVID-19 vaccine. TCRdb's copy holds only in-frame clones and misses some; the assay was immunoSEQ multiplex PCR. The repertoire has around 150,000 clones, 90% of them found once; the top ten carry roughly 3.1%. This material consisted of peripheral blood, taken 28 days after the second AZD1222 dose. The source is an adult who received the AZD1222 COVID-19 vaccine.

V gene TRBV18 combines with J gene TRBJ1-5, with TRBD1 matching over 7 bases. Germline-derived CDR1 and CDR2 are KGHSH and LQKENI. This CDR3 is built from 16 residues. Trimming cost V 3 bases and J 7 bases; bases outside gene matches: 12. The chain's CDR3 is CASSPSLQGRGQPQHF. The CDR3 nucleotides are TGTGCCAGCTCACCGTCACTACAGGGGAGAGGGCAGCCCCAGCATTTT.

The chain uses TRBV19 and TRBJ1-6; 8 bases fit TRBD1. Trimming at V came to 4 bases and at J to 7 bases, leaving 6 bases not matched to a gene. The CDR3 spans 15 residues. In germline, CDR1 is LNHDA, CDR2 SQIVND (reference sequence). For the CDR3, the DNA is TGTGCCAGTAGTACCGCGGACAGGGTAAATTCACCCCTCCACTTT. The encoded protein is CASSTADRVNSPLHF.

This clone was counted once. The chain carries TRBV5-4 and TRBJ1-2; maybe TRBD1 (6 bases). The ends were cut back, 1 base at V and 4 bases at J, with 11 bases in the middle. There are 14 residues in the CDR3. Germline lookup yields CDR1 SGHNT and CDR2 YYREEE (reference sequence). CDR3 coding DNA: TGTGCCAGCAGCTTGAAAGGAGGGGGCTATGGCTACACCTTC. Its protein product is CASSLKGGGYGYTF.

The chain combines TRBV4-2 with TRBJ2-7; TRBD1 agrees at 9 bases. From germline, CDR1 is LGHNA and CDR2 YNFKEQ. The length of the CDR3 is 17 residues. V shed 5 bases, J shed 6 bases, and the junction held 17 bases outside the gene matches. CDR3 bases: TGTGCCAGCAGCGTGGGACAGGGAAGTCCCGCAATCGGCGAGCAGTACTTC. Its protein product is CASSVGQGSPAIGEQYF.

The chain has TRBV11-2 and TRBJ1-4; D is undetermined. Trimming pared 0 bases from V and 5 bases from J, leaving 7 bases between. This CDR3 comprises 14 residues. Germline-derived CDR1 and CDR2 are SGHAT and FQNNGV. The CDR3 bases are TGTGCCAGCAGCTTAGACCGGTGGAATGAAAAACTGTTTTTT. Residues: CASSLDRWNEKLFF.

The genes are TRBV11-2 and TRBJ2-7; TRBD1 matches 7 bases. The V and J ends lost 3 bases and 0 bases, in that order; junction bases with no gene match: 5. CDR3 length equals 15 residues. Per germline, CDR1 SGHAT and CDR2 FQNNGV. Here the CDR3 DNA reads TGTGCCAGCAGCTTGGGACAGTGGAGCTCCTACGAGCAGTACTTC. It yields the protein CASSLGQWSSYEQYF.

The CDR3 sequence: CASTGGWRQGQPQHF. CDR3 sequence (DNA): TGTGCCAGCACTGGGGGCTGGAGGCAGGGTCAGCCCCAGCATTTT. The chain is built from TRBV5-8 and TRBJ1-5; tentatively, D is TRBD1 (6 bases). This CDR3 comprises 15 residues. Germline assignment: CDR1 SGHTS and CDR2 YDEGEE. Between the trimmed V and J ends, which lost 6 bases and 6 bases, there was a span of 19 bases.

The V gene is TRBV11-2, the J gene TRBJ2-7; D not certain. The CDR3 runs 13 residues. CDR1 is SGHAT and CDR2 is FQNNGV in the germline V gene. V shed 5 bases and J shed 1 base, with 9 bases lying between them. CDR3 nucleotide sequence: TGTGCCAGCAGCGCTGGACGGTCCTACGAGCAGTACTTC. Translating gives CASSAGRSYEQYF.

For the CDR3, the DNA is TGTGCCAGCAGCCAAGGAAACCCGGGACAGCTATACAATGAGCAGTTCTTC. It is translated as CASSQGNPGQLYNEQFF. The chain carries TRBV3-1 (or the pseudogene TRBV3-2) and TRBJ2-1; 7 nucleotides align to TRBD1. V lost 1 base to trimming and J lost 4 bases; unmatched junction nucleotides: 10. This CDR3 region has 17 residues. Germline CDR1 is LGHDT and CDR2 is YNNKEL (reference sequence).

The chain couples TRBV6-2 or TRBV6-3 to TRBJ1-1; tentative D call: TRBD1 (5 bases). The CDR3 loop spans 16 amino acids. Deletions cut 5 bases from V and 5 bases from J, with 21 bases between. CDR1 and CDR2 (germline): MNHEY, SVGEGT. The CDR3 DNA sequence: TGTGCCAGCAGTCTCTCTGGATGGGGGGGTCGGACTGAAGCTTTCTTT. As protein: CASSLSGWGGRTEAFF.

The V call is TRBV11-2, the J call TRBJ2-7, with D maybe TRBD2 (5 bases). Looked up from germline, CDR1 is SGHAT and CDR2 is FQNNGV. Trimming pared 3 bases from V and 3 bases from J, leaving 15 bases between. The CDR3 contains 15 residues. CDR3 bases: TGTGCCAGCAGCTTCCTGGGGAGTCCCGACTACGAGCAGTACTTC. The encoded protein is CASSFLGSPDYEQYF.

The table lists this clone with a count of one. The chain uses TRBV12-5 and TRBJ1-5; D is ambiguous. Trimming removed 5 bases from V and 0 bases from J, with 17 bases in between. The CDR3 length is 17 residues. The germline V gene encodes CDR1 LGHNT and CDR2 FRNRAP. Here the CDR3 DNA reads TGTGCTAGTGGTCCTCAAGGCCCAGACTTTAGCAATCAGCCCCAGCATTTT. Translated, it gives CASGPQGPDFSNQPQHF. The full variable domain, rest sourced from reference TRBV12-5 and TRBJ1-5, is DARVTQTPRHKVTEMGQEVTMRCQPILGHNTVFWYRQTMMQGLELLAYFRNRAPLDDSGMPKDRFSAEMPDATLATLKIQPSEPRDSAVYFCASGPQGPDFSNQPQHFGDGTRLSIL.

This clone was seen only a few times. The V call is TRBV7-8, the J call TRBJ2-7; 7 positions agree with TRBD2. Germline trimming cut 5 bases from V and 3 bases from J; bases unmatched to any gene: 7. The CDR3 loop spans 14 amino acids. Germline V lookup: CDR1 SGHVS, CDR2 FQNEAQ. The CDR3 DNA sequence: TGTGCCAGCAGCGCCGCCGGGACTAACTACGAGCAGTACTTC. Its translation: CASSAAGTNYEQYF.

The rearrangement uses TRBV18 and TRBJ2-7; D is possibly TRBD1 (5 bases). Germline values: CDR1 KGHSH, CDR2 LQKENI. The CDR3 is made up of 12 amino acids. V lost 4 bases, J lost 3 bases, and 7 bases lay in between. The CDR3 sequence is CASSQDNYEQYF. The CDR3 nucleotides are TGTGCCAGCTCACAGGACAACTACGAGCAGTACTTC.

This chain connects TRBV3-1 (or the pseudogene TRBV3-2) to TRBJ2-2, with TRBD2 matching over 12 bases. The CDR3 has 20 residues. Per germline, CDR1 LGHDT and CDR2 YNNKEL (reference sequence). The V gene end was trimmed by 0 bases and the J gene end by 4 bases; junction bases not matched to a gene: 12. As DNA, the CDR3 is TGTGCCAGCAGCCAAGATATAGTACTAGCGGGAGGTTATGGCACCGGGGAGCTGTTTTTT. Translation gives CASSQDIVLAGGYGTGELFF.

The chain is built from TRBV11-2 and TRBJ1-2; D is uncertain. Trimming shortened V by 0 bases and J by 4 bases, and 9 bases separated the two germline ends. This CDR3 is built from 14 residues. Germline CDR1 is SGHAT and CDR2 is FQNNGV. The CDR3 reads CASSLDHTSYGYTF. CDR3 coding DNA: TGTGCCAGCAGCTTAGATCACACGTCCTATGGCTACACCTTC.

This clone has more than one count but fewer than ten. The rearrangement joins TRBV6-5 to TRBJ1-3; D possibly corresponds to TRBD1 (5 bases). The V gene lost 6 bases and the J gene lost 3 bases, with 12 bases spanning the gap. The CDR3 spans 14 residues. Germline V lookup: CDR1 MNHEY, CDR2 SVGAGI. In DNA form, the CDR3 reads TGTGCCAGCAGGCTGGGGGGGTATGGAAACACCATATATTTT. This translates into CASRLGGYGNTIYF.

The chain is built from TRBV5-1 and TRBJ1-1, with 7 nucleotides matching TRBD1. CDR1 and CDR2 (germline): SGHRS, YFSETQ. The CDR3 covers 14 residues. The V gene end was trimmed by 1 base and the J gene end by 4 bases; junction bases not matched to a gene: 4. The CDR3 sequence: CASSLSGGFTEAFF. The CDR3 bases are TGCGCCAGCAGCTTGTCAGGGGGGTTCACTGAAGCTTTCTTT.

The V call is TRBV19, the J call TRBJ1-3; no clear D. The ends were cut back, 3 bases at V and 4 bases at J, with 4 bases in the middle. Germline CDR1 is LNHDA and CDR2 is SQIVND (reference sequence). The CDR3 spans 12 residues. CDR3 sequence reads: CASSMLGNTIYF. As DNA, the CDR3 is TGTGCCAGTAGTATGTTGGGAAACACCATATATTTT.

The rearrangement joins TRBV4-2 to TRBJ2-6; D possibly matches TRBD1 or TRBD2 (5 bases each). CDR1 and CDR2 from the germline V gene are LGHNA and YNFKEQ. The CDR3 covers 16 residues. The ends were cut back, 0 bases at V and 4 bases at J, with 10 bases in the middle. CDR3 residues: CASSQESGTGANVLTF. CDR3 DNA: TGTGCCAGCAGCCAAGAGTCAGGGACGGGGGCCAACGTCCTGACTTTC.

V and J are TRBV19 and TRBJ2-1; D possibly matches TRBD1 or TRBD2 (5 bases each). Germline lookup yields CDR1 LNHDA and CDR2 SQIVND (reference sequence). This CDR3 spans 14 amino acids. Trimming cost V 4 bases and J 10 bases, with 17 bases left between them. The CDR3 here is CASSTPGRSREQFF. CDR3 DNA: TGTGCCAGTAGTACTCCGGGACGCTCAAGGGAGCAGTTCTTC.

This chain uses TRBV12-3 or TRBV12-4 with TRBJ2-5; 10 bases fit TRBD1. The V and J ends lost 5 bases and 5 bases, in that order; junction bases with no gene match: 2. The CDR3 has 13 amino acids. DNA for the CDR3: TGTGCCAGCAGTCCGGGACAGGGGGAGACCCAGTACTTC. It translates to CASSPGQGETQYF.